These 17 T cell receptor beta chains share one sample of origin, sequenced in a study of blood T cell repertoires in COVID-19. This table comes from immunoSEQ multiplex PCR, and its TCRdb copy is limited to in-frame clones, with some not included. The data hold approximately 230,000 clones, with 87% observed a single time. The source material was PBMCs or T cells enriched from blood (not recorded which). The receptors were gathered from a woman younger than 45 with acute COVID-19.

The rearrangement uses TRBV2 and TRBJ2-7, with TRBD2 identical over 11 bases. The CDR3 loop spans 13 amino acids. J lost 1 base, V lost 10 bases, and 3 bases had no gene match. In germline, CDR1 is SNHLY, CDR2 FYNNEI. CDR3: CATRTSGSYEQYF. The CDR3 DNA sequence: TGTGCCACGAGGACTAGCGGGTCCTACGAGCAGTACTTC.

The chain uses TRBV7-9 and TRBJ2-7; D perhaps matches TRBD2 (6 bases). Germline loops: CDR1 SEHNR, CDR2 FQNEAQ (reference sequence). V shed 5 bases and J shed 3 bases, with 11 bases lying between them. The CDR3 covers 13 residues. CDR3 sequence reads: CASSLRDFYEQYF. The CDR3 DNA is TGTGCCAGCAGCCTACGGGACTTCTACGAGCAGTACTTC.

The chain uses TRBV9 and TRBJ1-3; no firm D call. The germline CDR1 and CDR2 sequences are SGDLS and YYNGEE. V shed 4 bases and J shed 3 bases, with 17 bases lying between them. CDR3 length: 16 amino acids. The CDR3 DNA follows: TGTGCCAGCAGCCTCCACCCCGGGGAAGGTGGAAACACCATATATTTT. Its protein is CASSLHPGEGGNTIYF. The variable domain in full, with the rest retrieved from reference TRBV9 and TRBJ1-3, is DSGVTQTPKHLITATGQRVTLRCSPRSGDLSVYWYQQSLDQGLQFLIQYYNGEERAKGNILERFSAQQFPDLHSELNLSSLELGDSALYFCASSLHPGEGGNTIYFGEGSWLTVV.

This chain joins TRBV10-3 and TRBJ2-5, with D uncertain. The V gene lost 6 bases and the J gene lost 0 bases, with 8 bases spanning the gap. Germline loops: CDR1 ENHRY, CDR2 SYGVKD. The CDR3 has 13 residues. DNA of the CDR3: TGTGCCATCAGCGTACAGAACCAAGAGACCCAGTACTTC. Translation: CAISVQNQETQYF.

The chain joins TRBV21-1 to TRBJ1-3. TRBV21-1 is classified as a pseudogene. The CDR3 spans 13 residues. The CDR3 nucleotides are TGTGCCAGCCGCGCCCCGGTGAGGGACACCATATATTTT. Amino acid sequence: CASRAPVRDTIYF.

This chain links TRBV29-1 with TRBJ2-3; 7 bases line up with TRBD1. This CDR3 spans 13 amino acids. Trimming removed 7 bases from V and 5 bases from J; junction bases left unmatched: 9. Germline assignment: CDR1 SQVTM and CDR2 ANQGSEA. CDR3 in amino acids: CSASRTGVDTQYF. The CDR3 DNA sequence: TGCAGCGCCTCCCGTACAGGGGTAGATACGCAGTATTTT.

The chain carries TRBV19 and TRBJ1-5; no clear D. The germline CDR1 and CDR2 sequences are LNHDA and SQIVND (reference sequence). V gave up 4 bases and J gave up 5 bases, with 9 bases separating them. The CDR3 has 13 amino acids. CDR3 amino acids: CASSTTNHQPQHF. The DNA of the CDR3 is TGTGCCAGTAGTACGACAAATCATCAGCCCCAGCATTTT. Together with reference TRBV19 and TRBJ1-5, the CDR3 gives the full variable domain: DGGITQSPKYLFRKEGQNVTLSCEQNLNHDAMYWYRQDPGQGLRLIYYSQIVNDFQKGDIAEGYSVSREKKESFPLTVTSAQKNPTAFYLCASSTTNHQPQHFGDGTRLSIL.

The chain combines TRBV2 with TRBJ2-7; 7 bases match TRBD2. CDR1 is SNHLY, CDR2 FYNNEI, per germline. J lost 1 base, V lost 3 bases, and 3 bases had no gene match. The CDR3 covers 14 residues. CDR3 sequence reads: CASSEREGSYEQYF. CDR3 DNA sequence: TGTGCCAGCAGTGAGAGGGAGGGTTCCTACGAGCAGTACTTC.

V and J are TRBV19 and TRBJ1-1, with 9 nucleotides matching TRBD1. The ends lost 6 bases at V and 5 bases at J; junction bases unmatched: 1. From germline, CDR1 is LNHDA and CDR2 SQIVND (reference sequence). CDR3 length: 12 amino acids. The CDR3 spells CASRQGATEAFF. Here the CDR3 DNA reads TGTGCCAGTAGACAGGGGGCTACTGAAGCTTTCTTT. Using reference TRBV19 and TRBJ1-1 for the parts outside the CDR3, the full variable domain is DGGITQSPKYLFRKEGQNVTLSCEQNLNHDAMYWYRQDPGQGLRLIYYSQIVNDFQKGDIAEGYSVSREKKESFPLTVTSAQKNPTAFYLCASRQGATEAFFGQGTRLTVV.

The chain carries TRBV5-4 and TRBJ2-3; D uncertain. Germline-derived CDR1 and CDR2 are SGHNT and YYREEE (reference sequence). Trimming took off 3 bases at V and 3 bases at J, with 17 bases between the two ends. The CDR3 has 16 amino acids. The CDR3, as DNA: TGTGCCAGCAGCTGGTCGGCCAGGTCTGGTACAGATACGCAGTATTTT. It codes for CASSWSARSGTDTQYF. Variable domain in full (rest from reference TRBV5-4 and TRBJ2-3): ETGVTQSPTHLIKTRGQQVTLRCSSQSGHNTVSWYQQALGQGPQFIFQYYREEENGRGNFPPRFSGLQFPNYSSELNVNALELDDSALYLCASSWSARSGTDTQYFGPGTRLTVL.

This rearrangement joins TRBV6-2 or TRBV6-3 to TRBJ2-7; D call uncertain. Germline V lookup: CDR1 MNHEY, CDR2 SVGEGT. The germline V and J ends were trimmed by 2 bases and 0 bases, with 2 bases remaining between them. CDR3 length equals 12 residues. The CDR3 DNA reads TGTGCCAGCAGTTACCACTCCTACGAGCAGTACTTC. It translates to CASSYHSYEQYF.

The chain employs TRBV28 and TRBJ1-6; 8 bases are shared with TRBD1. Germline CDR1 reads MDHEN; CDR2 reads SYDVKM. This CDR3 is 15 amino acids long. J was trimmed by 9 bases and V by 2 bases; bases with no gene match: 6. CDR3 in amino acids: CASSLPGGTGSPLHF. CDR3 DNA sequence: TGTGCCAGCAGTTTACCAGGGGGCACAGGTTCACCCCTCCACTTT.

In this sample, this clone turned up a few times. The chain employs TRBV27 and TRBJ2-7, with D possibly matching TRBD2 (6 bases). The CDR3 is made up of 16 amino acids. In germline, CDR1 is MNHEY, CDR2 SMNVEV (reference sequence). V lost 4 bases, J lost 6 bases, and 22 bases lay in between. The CDR3 DNA reads as TGTGCCAGCAGTTCCCGAGGGGACTTGGTTTATGGCGAGCAGTACTTC. Protein: CASSSRGDLVYGEQYF.

The rearrangement joins TRBV19 to TRBJ1-1, with D perhaps TRBD1 (5 bases). CDR1 and CDR2 (germline): LNHDA, SQIVND (reference sequence). The CDR3 has 11 amino acids. The CDR3: CGSRGGTEAFF. The CDR3 bases are TGTGGATCCCGGGGGGGTACTGAAGCTTTCTTT.

V gene TRBV19 combines with J gene TRBJ2-7; weak D call: TRBD1 (6 bases). Germline V gene data show CDR1 as LNHDA and CDR2 as SQIVND (reference sequence). The CDR3 covers 13 residues. V lost 7 bases to trimming and J lost 5 bases, with 15 bases between them. The CDR3 spells CASTQGFTHEQYF. The CDR3 DNA is TGTGCCAGTACCCAGGGGTTTACCCACGAGCAGTACTTC. Drawing the rest from reference TRBV19 and TRBJ2-7, the complete variable domain is DGGITQSPKYLFRKEGQNVTLSCEQNLNHDAMYWYRQDPGQGLRLIYYSQIVNDFQKGDIAEGYSVSREKKESFPLTVTSAQKNPTAFYLCASTQGFTHEQYFGPGTRLTVT.

This clone was picked up one time. The chain uses TRBV6-2 or TRBV6-3 and TRBJ1-2; no definite D call. Germline V lookup: CDR1 MNHEY, CDR2 SVGEGT. Trimming pared 2 bases from V and 5 bases from J, leaving 12 bases between. The CDR3 length is 14 residues. The CDR3 nucleotides read TGTGCCAGCAGTTACAGTCGGGTTGTATATGGCTACACCTTC. It yields the protein CASSYSRVVYGYTF.

The V gene is TRBV12-3 or TRBV12-4, the J gene TRBJ1-4; D uncertain. This CDR3 region has 13 residues. The V end was cut by 5 bases, the J end by 8 bases, with 12 bases between. The CDR3 here is CASSPGWEEKLFF. The CDR3, as DNA: TGTGCCAGCAGTCCGGGGTGGGAAGAAAAACTGTTTTTT.